A single sample is the source of the 29 T cell receptor beta chains below, sequenced in a study of blood T cell dynamics during melanoma immunotherapy. Time point specified: pre-treatment baseline. Generated by immunoSEQ multiplex PCR, the TCRdb table keeps only in-frame clones and is missing some. The data hold 20,000 to 30,000 clones, with 70% to 90% observed a single time. The sequences come from blood, collected from a patient treated with checkpoint blockade. The origin of the receptors is a human donor with melanoma.

This clone was counted a single time. The chain joins TRBV6-1 to TRBJ1-1; weak D call: TRBD1 (6 bases). V lost 6 bases and J 4 bases, leaving 15 bases between the germline ends. From germline, CDR1 is MNHNS and CDR2 SASEGT. The CDR3 runs to 14 residues. The CDR3 sequence is CASRDRLGGTEAFF. The CDR3 nucleotides are TGTGCCAGCAGGGACCGGCTAGGGGGCACTGAAGCTTTCTTT.

DNA for the CDR3: TGTGCCAGCAGCCCGGGACTAGTAAATGAGCAGTTCTTC. Protein product: CASSPGLVNEQFF. The V and J genes are TRBV5-4 and TRBJ2-1; 8 bases align to TRBD2. Germline lookup yields CDR1 SGHNT and CDR2 YYREEE (reference sequence). J lost 7 bases, V lost 4 bases, and 4 bases had no gene match. This CDR3 region has 13 residues.

The chain joins TRBV14 to TRBJ2-7, with D hard to call. The CDR3 contains 15 residues. Trimming left V 0 bases short and J 2 bases short, with 11 bases between. CDR1 is SGHDN and CDR2 is FVKESK in the germline V gene. CDR3 region: CASSQDRSNTYEQYF. DNA for the CDR3: TGTGCCAGCAGCCAAGATCGCAGTAATACCTACGAGCAGTACTTC.

The chain carries TRBV12-1 and TRBJ2-1; the table assigns TRBD2, which was not confirmed against the DNA. TRBV12-1 is deemed a pseudogene. This CDR3 contains 13 residues. This CDR3 reads CASLSGSLNEQFF. CDR3 DNA: TGTGCCAGCCTAAGCGGGAGTCTTAATGAGCAGTTCTTC.

V gene TRBV29-1 combines with J gene TRBJ2-1; a weak D match, TRBD1 (6 bases). CDR1 and CDR2 from the germline V gene are SQVTM and ANQGSEA. The CDR3 is 13 amino acids. V was clipped by 3 bases and J by 10 bases, with 16 bases between them. Written as DNA, the CDR3 is TGCAGCGTTGATCGAATTTTACAGGGAGAGCAGTTCTTC. Translated, it gives CSVDRILQGEQFF.

CDR3 loop: CASSYSEGPGNTIYF. CDR3 DNA sequence: TGTGCCAGCAGTTACTCAGAGGGGCCTGGAAACACCATATATTTT. The V gene is TRBV6-5, the J gene TRBJ1-3, with a tentative D call TRBD1 (5 bases). This CDR3 has 15 amino acids. V lost 0 bases to trimming and J lost 2 bases, with 8 bases between them. CDR1 and CDR2 (germline): MNHEY, SVGAGI.

The rearrangement links TRBV7-9 to TRBJ2-2; D call uncertain. Germline V gives CDR1 SEHNR, CDR2 FQNEAQ (reference sequence). This CDR3 has 15 residues. V lost 5 bases, J lost 4 bases, and 14 bases lay in between. The CDR3 is CASSPLGWSTGELFF. CDR3 in DNA: TGTGCCAGCAGCCCCTTAGGGTGGAGCACCGGGGAGCTGTTTTTT.

The J gene is TRBJ2-1, the V gene TRBV5-3; 7 nucleotides match TRBD1. TRBV5-3 is an open reading frame whose function is uncertain. The CDR3 has 16 residues. V dropped 0 bases and J dropped 2; count of bases not matched to a gene: 5. DNA for the CDR3: TGTGCCAGAAGCTTGGCGGGACAGCCAACCTACAATGAGCAGTTCTTC. It yields the protein CARSLAGQPTYNEQFF.

A single count supports this clone. The chain is built from TRBV9 and TRBJ2-2, with no clear D. The CDR3 is 13 amino acids. The V end lost 4 bases, the J end lost 3 bases, and 7 bases lay between the germline ends. CDR1 and CDR2 from the germline V gene are SGDLS and YYNGEE. In DNA form, the CDR3 reads TGTGCCAGCAGCACGTGGGACACCGGGGAGCTGTTTTTT. Translated: CASSTWDTGELFF.

The V call is TRBV29-1, the J call TRBJ1-1; the match to TRBD1 covers 7 bases. The CDR3 is made up of 13 amino acids. The V gene's germline CDR1 is SQVTM and CDR2 ANQGSEA. V gave up 4 bases and J gave up 8 bases; unmatched junction bases: 10. DNA of the CDR3: TGCAGCGTTGCCCTCCTGATGGACAGGGAAGCTTTCTTT. Amino acid sequence: CSVALLMDREAFF.

The rearrangement uses TRBV27 and TRBJ2-7, with D unclear. Trimming removed 10 bases from V and 2 bases from J, with 15 bases in between. Per the germline V gene, CDR1 is MNHEY and CDR2 is SMNVEV (reference sequence). This CDR3 region has 13 residues. CDR3 in DNA: TGTGCCACAAAGGGATCCCTCCCCTACGAGCAGTACTTC. Protein product: CATKGSLPYEQYF.

The rearrangement links TRBV29-1 to TRBJ1-2, with a tentative D call TRBD1 (6 bases). CDR1 is SQVTM and CDR2 is ANQGSEA in the germline V gene. Trimming pared 6 bases from V and 7 bases from J, leaving 15 bases between. The CDR3 has 12 amino acids. CDR3 nucleotides: TGCAGCGTACTACAGGGTTATCCTGGCTACACCTTC. The encoded protein is CSVLQGYPGYTF. Combining the CDR3 with reference TRBV29-1 and TRBJ1-2 gives the whole variable domain SAVISQKPSRDICQRGTSLTIQCQVDSQVTMMFWYRQQPGQSLTLIATANQGSEATYESGFVIDKFPISRPNLTFSTLTVSNMSPEDSSIYLCSVLQGYPGYTFGSGTRLTVV.

The chain is built from TRBV7-3 and TRBJ1-3; D gene ambiguous. The CDR3 is made up of 15 amino acids. Trimming removed 2 bases from V and 2 bases from J, with 10 bases in between. Germline lookup yields CDR1 SGHTA and CDR2 FQGTGA. The CDR3 DNA reads as TGTGCCAGCAGCTTAGGTGGAGGAACTGGAAACACCATATATTTT. Translating it yields CASSLGGGTGNTIYF.

The chain links TRBV2 to TRBJ2-1; D might be TRBD2 (5 bases). With 7 bases removed from V and 0 bases from J, the gap between germline ends came to 10 bases. This CDR3 has 14 residues. Germline V CDR1 and CDR2: SNHLY, FYNNEI. The chain's CDR3 is CASNPAASYNEQFF. CDR3 in DNA: TGTGCCAGCAACCCAGCGGCCTCCTACAATGAGCAGTTCTTC.

Regarding this clone: Other DNA sequences within the sample encode an identical CDR3. This rearrangement joins TRBV9 to TRBJ2-5; D might be TRBD1 (5 bases). Germline V lookup: CDR1 SGDLS, CDR2 YYNGEE. V was cut by 0 bases and J by 5 bases, with 11 bases left in between. CDR3 length: 14 amino acids. CDR3 protein: CASSVGQAGETQYF. CDR3 sequence (DNA): TGTGCCAGCAGCGTAGGTCAGGCAGGGGAGACCCAGTACTTC.

The chain has TRBV19 and TRBJ1-3, with D possibly TRBD1 on 5 matching bases. This CDR3 is 15 amino acids long. The germline V gene encodes CDR1 LNHDA and CDR2 SQIVND (reference sequence). Trimming took off 1 base at V and 0 bases at J, with 7 bases between the two ends. The CDR3 bases are TGTGCCAGTAGTATAGCCGGGGGCTCTGGAAACACCATATATTTT. Amino acids: CASSIAGGSGNTIYF.

The genes are TRBV2 and TRBJ1-2, with D unresolved. CDR3 length equals 14 residues. Trimming took off 4 bases at V and 4 bases at J, with 13 bases between the two ends. Germline CDR1 reads SNHLY; CDR2 reads FYNNEI. The CDR3 here is CASSALGPIYGYTF. In DNA form, the CDR3 reads TGTGCCAGCAGTGCCCTTGGACCGATCTATGGCTACACCTTC.

The CDR3 protein is CAISERAGVGTGELFF. The CDR3 DNA is TGTGCCATCAGTGAGAGAGCGGGAGTGGGAACCGGGGAGCTGTTTTTT. The rearrangement joins TRBV10-3 to TRBJ2-2, with 8 nucleotides matching TRBD2. The CDR3 is 16 amino acids. The V gene end was trimmed by 2 bases and the J gene end by 5 bases; junction bases not matched to a gene: 7. Germline assignment: CDR1 ENHRY and CDR2 SYGVKD.

The CDR3 region has the DNA TGTGCCAGCACCTCCCCGGGGGCGCTGACCGGGGAGCTGTTTTTT. Its protein is CASTSPGALTGELFF. J is TRBJ2-2 and V is TRBV5-6; D tentatively fits TRBD1 or TRBD2 (6 bases each). Trimming removed 6 bases at V and 5 bases at J, with 17 bases between. The CDR3 spans 15 residues. Germline V CDR1 and CDR2: SGHDT, YYEEEE.

This chain uses TRBV2 with TRBJ2-5; perhaps TRBD1 as D (5 bases). The end of the DNA is better explained by TRBJ2-7, so the J call may be wrong. Germline CDR1 and CDR2: SNHLY and FYNNEI. The CDR3 runs 12 residues. The CDR3 DNA reads TGTGCCAGCACCCCAGGGAACTACGAGCAGTACTTC. This translates into CASTPGNYEQYF.

V usage is TRBV27 and J usage is TRBJ2-7, with D unclear. CDR3 length: 13 amino acids. Germline V gene data show CDR1 as MNHEY and CDR2 as SMNVEV (reference sequence). Trimming pared 4 bases from V and 3 bases from J, leaving 10 bases between. In DNA, the CDR3 is TGTGCCAGCAGTTCCACCGGTGTCTACGAGCAGTACTTC. Amino acid sequence: CASSSTGVYEQYF.

The chain has TRBV29-1 and TRBJ2-7, with TRBD1 matching 10 bases. Germline CDR1 SQVTM, CDR2 ANQGSEA. This CDR3 region has 12 residues. The J segment lost 3 bases and the V segment lost 8 bases, leaving 4 bases of the junction unmatched. This CDR3 reads CSTGTGDYEQYF. The CDR3 region has the DNA TGCAGCACCGGGACAGGGGACTACGAGCAGTACTTC.

The CDR3: CASWKEASEQETQYF. The CDR3, as DNA: TGCGCCAGCTGGAAGGAGGCTAGCGAACAAGAGACCCAGTACTTC. The rearrangement joins TRBV10-2 to TRBJ2-5; a possible D gene is TRBD2 (6 bases). In germline, CDR1 is WSHSY, CDR2 SAAADI. Trimming removed 8 bases at V and 2 bases at J, with 18 bases between. The CDR3 extends over 15 amino acids.

In its sample, this clone was seen a few times. The V gene is TRBV27, the J gene TRBJ1-2; a possible D gene is TRBD1 (6 bases). This CDR3 has 12 residues. V lost 10 bases and J 8 bases, leaving 17 bases between the germline ends. CDR1 MNHEY and CDR2 SMNVEV come from the germline V gene (reference sequence). The CDR3 DNA reads TGTGCCACAAAAACAGGGCTATGGGGCTACACCTTC. Amino acid sequence: CATKTGLWGYTF.

The rearrangement links TRBV7-6 to TRBJ1-1; D is possibly TRBD1 (5 bases). In germline, CDR1 is SGHVS, CDR2 FNYEAQ. This CDR3 is built from 14 residues. V was shortened by 5 bases and J by 4 bases, with 14 bases between the two germline ends. CDR3 loop: CASSAFRGGTEAFF. As DNA, the CDR3 is TGTGCCAGCAGCGCATTCCGGGGGGGCACTGAAGCTTTCTTT.

This chain links TRBV28 with TRBJ2-7; the D is unclear. The CDR3 consists of 11 residues. Germline CDR1 reads MDHEN; CDR2 reads SYDVKM. Between the trimmed V and J ends, which lost 8 bases and 5 bases, there was a span of 10 bases. CDR3 sequence: CASEAQDEQYF. The CDR3 region has the DNA TGTGCCAGCGAGGCTCAGGACGAGCAGTACTTC.

In the case of this clone: One end of the junction varies from germline; a read error may be responsible. V is TRBV19 and J is TRBJ1-2; 7 bases fit TRBD1. This CDR3 is 14 amino acids long. Germline V lookup: CDR1 LNHDA, CDR2 SQIVND (reference sequence). This CDR3 is CASSVEGQSYGHTF. The CDR3, as DNA: TGTGCCAGTAGTGTAGAGGGACAGTCCTATGGCCACACCTTC.

The chain employs TRBV9 and TRBJ2-7; D is unresolved. The CDR3 length is 14 residues. The V end was cut by 0 bases, the J end by 5 bases, with 12 bases between. The germline V gene has CDR1 SGDLS and CDR2 YYNGEE. CDR3 in DNA: TGTGCCAGCAGCGTAGGTTTTAGCTCTCACGAGCAGTACTTC. Translated, it gives CASSVGFSSHEQYF. The complete variable domain, with remaining parts taken from reference TRBV9 and TRBJ2-7, reads DSGVTQTPKHLITATGQRVTLRCSPRSGDLSVYWYQQSLDQGLQFLIQYYNGEERAKGNILERFSAQQFPDLHSELNLSSLELGDSALYFCASSVGFSSHEQYFGPGTRLTVT.

The chain uses TRBV7-9 and TRBJ2-7; 8 bases are a match to TRBD2. Trimming cost V 2 bases and J 5 bases; bases outside gene matches: 11. Germline CDR1 is SEHNR and CDR2 is FQNEAQ (reference sequence). CDR3 length: 16 residues. CDR3 bases: TGTGCCAGCAGCTTACTCGGCGGGGGGAGTGCGAACGAGCAGTACTTC. This gives the protein CASSLLGGGSANEQYF.